The T cell receptor beta chain described here comes from a study of beta chain features in type 1 diabetes (dated by TCRdb to the late 2010s). About the investigation overall: Patients and healthy donors did not differ in mean age, gender distribution, total cell number or subset yield. A total of some 100,000,000 sorted cells were examined across all samples, and a strong correlation was observed between cell number per subset and RNA yield. In the study, recently diagnosed type 1 diabetes patients and matched healthy donors were compared on the TCRB repertoires of their sorted circulating CD4+ T cell subsets. Naive and central memory subsets were obtained from all 30 or so donors, but regulatory and stem cell-like memory subsets were isolated from only 8 patients and about 8 healthy donors. Overall results and qualifications from the work: Because cDNA was sequenced instead of genomic DNA, activated cells with high expression could be over-represented, although the groups did not differ in activation or CD3 levels. At VDJ recombination sites, patients with type 1 diabetes made fewer insertions and deleted more nucleotides, a pattern implying thymic rearrangement abnormalities. Naive, central memory and regulatory TCRB repertoires appeared to be more similar among patients than among healthy donors. Type 1 diabetes patients showed a moderate but significant shortening of TCRB CDR3 length in all four CD4+ subsets. PCR may preferentially amplify shorter templates, but because patient and control samples were amplified and corrected together, any resulting skew would affect both groups equally. Because the HLA sub-analyses included only small numbers of individuals, any influence of HLA type on TCRB rearrangement was left unresolved.

From each donor, a single peripheral blood sample of about 120 mL on average was drawn into heparinised tubes. Using a panel that included CD45RO, CCR7, CD25, CD127, CD95 and CD27, naive, central memory, regulatory and stem cell-like memory CD4+ T cells were sorted on a BD FACSAria II. Every sorted population had a purity above 98%. PBMCs were isolated immediately by Lymphoprep density gradient centrifugation and stained directly without culture. So that batch effects would be minimized, each experiment stained and sorted samples in pairs, pairing one healthy donor with one patient. All of the isolated RNA was reverse transcribed with the High Capacity cDNA Reverse Transcription Kit, so expressed TCRB transcripts were sequenced. Naive, central memory and regulatory T cell samples underwent deep immunoSEQ sequencing, averaging around 3.6 million total reads per sample. After sorted cells were lysed in RLT buffer, RNA was extracted with DNase-treated RNeasy Micro or Mini kits, with the choice depending on cell number. Each cell subset was processed on its own to prevent cross-contamination, while patient and healthy donor samples were processed together. The immunoSEQ multiplex PCR was used to amplify TCRB sequences from cDNA, generating 87-bp fragments that spanned the CDR3 region. The amplicons were sequenced using the Illumina HiSeq platform. As for how the authors treated the data: PCR bias was computationally corrected using synthetic template baselines, reads within Hamming distance 2 were collapsed, and singletons that could not be merged were discarded. Reads were aligned against IMGT so that V, D and J genes, CDR3 length and insertions or deletions at six rearrangement sites could be assigned. Within each subset, clonotype counts were normalized to sorted cell number, after which true diversity and Gini coefficients were computed with the tcR R package. Repertoire sharing was quantified using the overlap coefficient calculated on TCRB nucleotide sequences. As a proxy for the pre-selection repertoire, out-of-frame TCRB sequences from naive cells were analyzed. Imported from immuneACCESS, the table was reduced by TCRdb to in-frame sequences with V and J called. These copies leave out some clones; in studies compared against another copy, an unresolved V gene accounts for under half, and the cause of the remainder is not known. D and trimming come from the DNA, and the V and J calls and clone size come from that table. The sample includes roughly 450,000 clones, with more than 11% observed a single time. The ten biggest clones cover about 0.034% of the sample.

This clone was seen a handful of times. The target of this receptor is not known. Per-base qualities were not stored, and no clone one base away is much larger. Inclusive of the bounding cysteine and phenylalanine, the CDR3 is 18 residues long. This entry keeps only the CDR3 DNA: 54 bases, framed from base 1. The germline V gene yields SGHRS for CDR1 and YFSETQ for CDR2. Compared with germline, V lacks 5 bases and J lacks 1 base; bases without a gene match: 13. Recombination connected TRBV5-1 to TRBJ2-3; 10 middle bases align to TRBD1. The specimen sequenced was naive CD4+ T cells from blood. The sample's cell subset or site, from its label and the paper: true naive CD4+ T cells. The TCR was taken from a man in his thirties or forties in good health. This receptor carries the CDR3 CASRTGTGATLGTDTQYF. The DNA reads as follows: TGCGCCAGCAGAACCGGGACAGGGGCGACACTGGGCACAGATACGCAGTATTTT.